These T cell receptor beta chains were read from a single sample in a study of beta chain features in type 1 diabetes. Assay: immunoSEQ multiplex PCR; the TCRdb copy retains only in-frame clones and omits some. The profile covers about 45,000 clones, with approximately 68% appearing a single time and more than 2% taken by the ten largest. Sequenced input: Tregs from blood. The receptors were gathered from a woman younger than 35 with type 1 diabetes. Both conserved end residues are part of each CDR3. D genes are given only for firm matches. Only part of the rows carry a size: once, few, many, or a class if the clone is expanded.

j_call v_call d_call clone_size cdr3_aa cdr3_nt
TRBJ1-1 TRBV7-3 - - CASSFGGGTEAFF TGTGCCAGCAGCTTCGGGGGTGGCACTGAAGCTTTCTTT
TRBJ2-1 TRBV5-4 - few CASSLTAGRGNEQFF TGTGCCAGCAGCTTGACGGCGGGGAGGGGGAATGAGCAGTTCTTC
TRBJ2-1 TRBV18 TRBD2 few CASSLKRTSGYNEQFF TGTGCCAGCTCACTCAAGAGGACTAGCGGATACAATGAGCAGTTCTTC
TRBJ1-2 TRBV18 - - CASSPGAGSNYGYTF TGTGCCAGCTCACCGGGGGCAGGATCTAACTATGGCTACACCTTC
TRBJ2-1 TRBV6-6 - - CASGQGRIGQFF TGTGCCAGTGGTCAGGGTAGGATTGGGCAGTTCTTC
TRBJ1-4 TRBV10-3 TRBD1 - CAISESRGTGLNEKLFF TGTGCCATCAGTGAGTCAAGAGGGACAGGGCTTAATGAAAAACTGTTTTTT
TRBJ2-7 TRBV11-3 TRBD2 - CASSLVMLAGGPSAYEQYF TGTGCCAGCAGCTTAGTTATGCTAGCGGGAGGGCCCAGCGCCTACGAGCAGTACTTC
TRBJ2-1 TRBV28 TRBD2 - CASTQREVFPHEQFF TGTGCCAGCACCCAGCGGGAGGTGTTTCCCCATGAGCAGTTCTTC
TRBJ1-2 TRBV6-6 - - CASRGAIRPLTF TGTGCCAGCAGGGGAGCGATCAGACCCTTGACCTTC
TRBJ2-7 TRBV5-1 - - CASSRSPRTGAYEQYF TGCGCCAGCAGCCGATCCCCACGTACGGGAGCCTACGAGCAGTACTTC
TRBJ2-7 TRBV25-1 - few CASSEHYEQYF TGTGCCAGCAGTGAACATTACGAGCAGTACTTC